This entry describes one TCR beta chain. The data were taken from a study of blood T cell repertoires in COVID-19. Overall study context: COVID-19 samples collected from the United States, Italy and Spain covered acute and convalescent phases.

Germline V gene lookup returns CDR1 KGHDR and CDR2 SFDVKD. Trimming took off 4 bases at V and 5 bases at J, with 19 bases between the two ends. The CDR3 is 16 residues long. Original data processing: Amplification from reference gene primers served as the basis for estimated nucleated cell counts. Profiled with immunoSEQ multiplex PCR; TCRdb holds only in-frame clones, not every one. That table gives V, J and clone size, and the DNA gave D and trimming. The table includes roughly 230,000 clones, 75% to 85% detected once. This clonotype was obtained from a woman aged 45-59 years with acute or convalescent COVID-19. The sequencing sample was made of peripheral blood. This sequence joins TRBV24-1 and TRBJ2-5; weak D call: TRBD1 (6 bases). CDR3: CATSDPYPGQRETQYF. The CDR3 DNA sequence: TGTGCCACCAGTGACCCCTACCCTGGACAGAGGGAGACCCAGTACTTC.